The entry below gives a single T cell receptor beta chain sequence along with its context. The antigen is undetermined. These data are taken from a study of cytomegalovirus exposure and HLA in healthy donors. The donors were part of the validation cohort, which consisted of more than 90 subjects and was separate from the first cohort of under 750 subjects. The germline V gene encodes CDR1 LNHDA and CDR2 SQIVND (reference sequence). V was shortened by 7 bases and J by 5 bases, with 18 bases between the two germline ends. The CDR3 runs 15 residues. Only in-frame clones appear in the TCRdb table, and some are missing; sequencing was by immunoSEQ multiplex PCR. The sample consists of tens of thousands of clones, 94% of them appearing once. Study-wide results and limits: The study flagged roughly 150 TCR beta chains as cytomegalovirus-associated. Most TCRs appeared rarely, but some public TCRs recurred in many donors. That first-cohort TCR clusters tended to co-occur in the 95 to 150 validation repertoires was found in a later analysis.

This TCR came from a man younger than 30 in good health and CMV-seropositive. The rearrangement links TRBV19 to TRBJ2-4; tentative D call: TRBD1 (6 bases). What was sequenced was PBMCs. The CDR3 DNA follows: TGTGCCAGTATCGGGGCAGGGGCTGTCCAAAACATTCAGTACTTC. Its protein is CASIGAGAVQNIQYF.